The rows below give T cell receptor beta chains drawn from one sample of a study of blood T cells in healthy people across ages. TCRdb independently ran MiXCR on the 5' RACE reads; one entry per CDR3 protein. The sample has 700,000 to 850,000 distinct CDR3 sequences, about 55% seen once; the top ten hold 40% to 50%. Sequencing was carried out using blood. Receptors originate from a man aged 80 or over in good health. CDR3s include the opening cysteine and the closing phenylalanine or tryptophan. The order of the fields is D gene, J gene, V gene, clone size, CDR3 protein, CDR3 DNA. The D gene is left open where the match is weak. Where a row states a size, it is once, few, many or the class of an expanded clone; other rows omit it.

>TRBD1|TRBJ2-1|TRBV27|.
CASKGRDRGPNEQFF
TGTGCCAGCAAAGGACGGGACAGGGGCCCTAATGAGCAGTTCTTC
>TRBD2|TRBJ2-5|TRBV2|.
CASSSSGGRPNRPYF
TGTGCCAGCAGTTCAAGCGGCGGGAGGCCCAACCGACCGTACTTC
>.|TRBJ2-1|TRBV13|.
CASSLTPGPHYNEQFF
TGTGCCAGCAGCTTAACACCGGGACCTCACTACAATGAGCAGTTCTTC
>.|TRBJ2-2|TRBV5-1|few
CASSLEALNTGELFF
TGCGCCAGCAGCTTGGAAGCGCTGAACACCGGGGAGCTGTTTTTT
>TRBD2|TRBJ2-3|TRBV7-9|.
CASSFGLADTDTQYF
TGTGCCAGCAGCTTCGGACTAGCGGACACAGATACGCAGTATTTT
>.|TRBJ1-6|TRBV6-1|.
CASSNLLGESPLHF
TGTGCCAGCAGCAACCTCTTGGGAGAGTCACCCCTCCACTTT
>.|TRBJ1-4|TRBV4-1|once
CASSHEGVRGSTNEKLFF
TGCGCCAGCAGCCACGAGGGGGTGAGGGGATCGACTAATGAAAAACTGTTTTTT
>TRBD1|TRBJ2-7|TRBV7-2|.
CASSLWDRGYEQYF
TGTGCCAGCAGCTTATGGGACAGGGGGTACGAGCAGTACTTC
>.|TRBJ2-5|TRBV4-1|few
CASSLTISETQYF
TGCGCCAGCAGCCTTACCATCTCGGAGACCCAGTACTTC
>.|TRBJ2-2|TRBV7-3|once
CASSHGTTNTGELFF
TGTGCCAGCAGCCACGGGACAACGAACACCGGGGAGCTGTTTTTT
>TRBD1|TRBJ1-2|TRBV2|.
CASSELGQGDGYTF
TGTGCCAGCAGTGAACTGGGACAGGGGGATGGCTACACCTTC